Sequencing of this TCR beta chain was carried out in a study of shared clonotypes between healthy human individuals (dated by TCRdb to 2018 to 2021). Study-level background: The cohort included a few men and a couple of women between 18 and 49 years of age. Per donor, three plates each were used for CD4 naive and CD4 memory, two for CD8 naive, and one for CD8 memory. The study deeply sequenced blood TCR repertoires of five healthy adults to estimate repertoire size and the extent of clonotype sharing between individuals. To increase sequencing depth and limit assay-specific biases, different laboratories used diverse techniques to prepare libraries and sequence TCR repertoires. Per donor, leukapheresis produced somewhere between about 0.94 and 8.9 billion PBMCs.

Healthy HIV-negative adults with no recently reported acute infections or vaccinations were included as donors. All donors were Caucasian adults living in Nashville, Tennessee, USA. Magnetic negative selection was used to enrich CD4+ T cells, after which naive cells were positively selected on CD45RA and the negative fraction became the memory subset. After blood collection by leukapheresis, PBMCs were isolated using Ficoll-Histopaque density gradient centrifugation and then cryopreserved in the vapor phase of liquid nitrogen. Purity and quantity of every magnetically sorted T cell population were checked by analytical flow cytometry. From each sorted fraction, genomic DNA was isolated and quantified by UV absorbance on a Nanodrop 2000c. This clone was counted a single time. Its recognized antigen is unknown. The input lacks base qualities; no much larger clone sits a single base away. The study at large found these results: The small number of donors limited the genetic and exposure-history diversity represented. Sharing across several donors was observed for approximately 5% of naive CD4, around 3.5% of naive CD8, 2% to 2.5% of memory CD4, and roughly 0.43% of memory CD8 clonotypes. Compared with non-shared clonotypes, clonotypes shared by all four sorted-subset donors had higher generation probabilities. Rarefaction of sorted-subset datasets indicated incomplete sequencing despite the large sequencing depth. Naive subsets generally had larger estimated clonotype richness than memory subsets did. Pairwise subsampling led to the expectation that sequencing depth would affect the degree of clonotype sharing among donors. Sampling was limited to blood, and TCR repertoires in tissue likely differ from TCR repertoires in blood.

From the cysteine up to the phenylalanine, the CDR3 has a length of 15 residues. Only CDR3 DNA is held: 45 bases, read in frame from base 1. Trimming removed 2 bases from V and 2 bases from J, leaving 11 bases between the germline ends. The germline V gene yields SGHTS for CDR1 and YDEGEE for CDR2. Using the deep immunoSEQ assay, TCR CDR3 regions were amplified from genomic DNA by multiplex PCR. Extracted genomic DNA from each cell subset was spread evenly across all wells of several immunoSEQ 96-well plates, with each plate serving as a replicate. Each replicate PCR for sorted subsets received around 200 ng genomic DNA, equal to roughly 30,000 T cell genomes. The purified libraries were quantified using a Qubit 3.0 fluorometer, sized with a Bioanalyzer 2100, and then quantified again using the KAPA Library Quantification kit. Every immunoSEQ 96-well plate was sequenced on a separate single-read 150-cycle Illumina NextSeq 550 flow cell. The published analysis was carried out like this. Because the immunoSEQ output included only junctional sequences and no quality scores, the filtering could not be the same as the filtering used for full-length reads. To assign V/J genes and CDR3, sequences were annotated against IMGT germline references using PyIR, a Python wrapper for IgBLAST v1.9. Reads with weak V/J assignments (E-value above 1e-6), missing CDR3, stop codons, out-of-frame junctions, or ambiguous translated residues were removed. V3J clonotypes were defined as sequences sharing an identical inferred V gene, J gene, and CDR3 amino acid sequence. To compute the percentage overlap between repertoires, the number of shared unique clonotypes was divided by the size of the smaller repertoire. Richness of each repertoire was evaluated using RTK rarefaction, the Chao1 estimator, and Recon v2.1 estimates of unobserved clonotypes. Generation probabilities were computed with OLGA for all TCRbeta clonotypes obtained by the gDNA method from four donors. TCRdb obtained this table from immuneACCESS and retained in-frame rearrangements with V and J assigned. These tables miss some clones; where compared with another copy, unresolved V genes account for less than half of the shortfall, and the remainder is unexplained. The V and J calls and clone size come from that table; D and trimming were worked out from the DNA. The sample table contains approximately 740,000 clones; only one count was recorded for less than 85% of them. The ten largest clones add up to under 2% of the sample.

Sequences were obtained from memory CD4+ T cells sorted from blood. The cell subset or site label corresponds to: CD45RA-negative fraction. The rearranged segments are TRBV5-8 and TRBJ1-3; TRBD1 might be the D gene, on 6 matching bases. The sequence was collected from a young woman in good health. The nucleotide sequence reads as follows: TGTGCCAGCAGCTTACAGGGTGAGGCTGGAAACACCATATATTTT. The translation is CASSLQGEAGNTIYF.